This T cell receptor (beta chain) comes out of a study of blood T cell repertoires in COVID-19. The overall study: Samples taken during acute and convalescent COVID-19 were collected in the United States, Italy and Spain. T cells, B-cell-depleted T cells, or PBMCs supplied cDNA or gDNA.

Each recovered donor of Cohort 3 presented with two negative PCRs, clearance, or symptom resolution. Repertoires were generated with immunoSEQ multiplex PCR, while TCRdb's copy carries only in-frame clones and drops some. In the table there are 250,000 to 400,000 clones, about 87% of which are singletons. The CDR3 extends over 14 amino acids. The genes are TRBV21-1 and TRBJ1-4; TRBD1, the table's D call, lacks a check against the DNA. TRBV21-1 is a pseudogene. This TCR was sampled from a woman aged 30 to 39 who had recovered from COVID-19. Sample: PBMCs or T cells enriched from blood (not recorded which). The CDR3 bases are TGTGCCAGCAGCTCCCCTGGGGGACAGGAAAAACTGTTTTTT. This codes for CASSSPGGQEKLFF.